The 27 T cell receptor beta chains below were found in one sample sequenced in a study of T cell repertoires in cytomegalovirus infection. These TCRs are of unknown antigen specificity. TCRdb ran MiXCR on the reads and lists one entry per CDR3 protein. The sample contains fewer than 900,000 distinct CDR3 sequences, roughly 29% of which appear only once. The sequenced sample was cultured CD8+ T cells from PBMCs, obtained from culture after CMV antigen stimulation. The receptors here all came from a human donor in good health (CMV status not recorded). Some clones in this sample may be carry-over from other donors' samples.

This chain connects TRBV4-3 to TRBJ1-4, with 7 bases aligning to TRBD1. V was pared by 4 bases and J by 8 bases, with 13 bases of the junction left unmatched. The CDR3 loop spans 16 amino acids. From germline, CDR1 is LGHNA and CDR2 YSLEER. As DNA, the CDR3 is TGCGCCAGCAGCCCGGACAGGTTCGCGCGGGGGGAAAAACTGTTTTTT. Translating it yields CASSPDRFARGEKLFF.

CDR3 loop: CANNSGGPNEQFF. CDR3 bases: TGTGCCAACAATAGCGGGGGACCCAATGAGCAGTTCTTC. The chain links TRBV9 to TRBJ2-1; 9 positions agree with TRBD2. The CDR3 length is 13 residues. V lost 9 bases, J lost 6 bases, and 7 bases stayed unmatched. The germline gives CDR1 SGDLS, CDR2 YYNGEE.

The V gene is TRBV12-3 or TRBV12-4, the J gene TRBJ2-5; possibly TRBD2 for D (5 bases). V gave up 1 base and J gave up 5 bases, with 11 bases separating them. The CDR3 totals 14 residues. CDR3 coding DNA: TGTGCCAGCAGTTTAGTAGGATGGGAGGAGACCCAGTACTTC. It codes for CASSLVGWEETQYF.

V usage is TRBV6-2 or TRBV6-3 and J usage is TRBJ2-7; D possibly corresponds to TRBD1 (6 bases). This CDR3 has 12 amino acids. V was clipped by 7 bases and J by 2 bases, with 9 bases between them. Germline-derived CDR1 and CDR2 are MNHEY and SVGEGT. The CDR3 DNA reads as TGTGCCAGCAAAGGGGGACCCTACGAGCAGTACGTC. Amino acid sequence: CASKGGPYEQYV.

This clonotype was detected ten times or more. This chain joins TRBV7-2 and TRBJ1-2, with D perhaps matching TRBD1 (5 bases). The CDR3 sequence is 16 residues long. Germline loops: CDR1 SGHTA, CDR2 FQGNSA. V was pared by 4 bases and J by 1 base, with 16 bases between. The CDR3 DNA reads as TGTGCCAGCAGCTCGCCTCGGGACGGAAATAACTATGGCTACACCTTC. Protein product: CASSSPRDGNNYGYTF.

In its sample, this clonotype was seen a few times. CDR3 region: CASSFTGGADGYTF. The CDR3 DNA reads TGTGCCAGCAGCTTTACAGGGGGCGCGGATGGCTACACCTTC. The chain uses TRBV7-2 and TRBJ1-2, with 9 bases lining up with TRBD1. V was clipped by 3 bases and J by 6 bases; unmatched bases: 5. Germline-derived CDR1 and CDR2 are SGHTA and FQGNSA. This CDR3 has 14 amino acids.

This clonotype was counted a few times. The chain joins TRBV6-5 to TRBJ1-1, with 7 bases matching TRBD1. The V gene end was trimmed by 2 bases and the J gene end by 5 bases; junction bases not matched to a gene: 5. This CDR3 is 14 amino acids long. Germline CDR1 and CDR2: MNHEY and SVGAGI. CDR3 sequence (DNA): TGTGCCAGCAGTTACCGGATGACAGGGACTGAAGCTTTCTTT. Protein product: CASSYRMTGTEAFF.

This clonotype was observed a handful of times. This chain uses TRBV4-3 with TRBJ1-5, with TRBD1 identical over 7 bases. Germline CDR1 and CDR2: LGHNA and YSLEER. This CDR3 is built from 15 residues. V shed 2 bases and J 3 bases; nucleotides not matched to a gene: 4. This CDR3 is CASSQRTGFNQPQHF. CDR3 bases: TGCGCCAGCAGCCAAAGGACAGGTTTCAATCAGCCCCAGCATTTT.

The rearrangement uses TRBV6-2 or TRBV6-3 and TRBJ2-7, with 8 bases fitting TRBD1. Germline lookup yields CDR1 MNHEY and CDR2 SVGEGT. Germline trimming cut 2 bases from V and 6 bases from J; bases unmatched to any gene: 0. The CDR3 has 12 amino acids. The CDR3 reads CASSYGTGEQYV. The CDR3 bases are TGTGCCAGCAGTTACGGGACAGGCGAGCAGTACGTC.

The table lists this clonotype with a few counts. The rearrangement links TRBV20-1 to TRBJ2-4; perhaps D is TRBD1 or TRBD2 (5 bases each). This CDR3 contains 13 residues. V was cut by 0 bases and J by 8 bases, with 11 bases left in between. Germline loops: CDR1 DFQATT, CDR2 SNEGSKA (reference sequence). The CDR3 sequence is CSARDKRDHIQYF. In DNA, the CDR3 is TGCAGTGCTAGAGATAAAAGGGACCACATTCAGTACTTC.

This clonotype appeared a few times. The chain couples TRBV20-1 to TRBJ2-2; perhaps TRBD1 as D (5 bases). Germline CDR1 DFQATT, CDR2 SNEGSKA (reference sequence). This CDR3 is 13 amino acids long. Trimming cost V 3 bases and J 6 bases, with 11 bases left between them. The CDR3 bases are TGCAGTGCTAGGGCCCGCAGGGCCGGGGAGCTGTTTTTT. It specifies CSARARRAGELFF.

DNA for the CDR3: TGTGCCACCAGCGGGGACCGGGACAGGGTCTACGAGCAGTACTTC. This encodes CATSGDRDRVYEQYF. V is TRBV15 and J is TRBJ2-7, with 9 bases that match TRBD1. V was clipped by 5 bases and J by 3 bases; unmatched bases: 8. The CDR3 has 15 residues. Germline V gene sequence: CDR1 LNHNV, CDR2 YYDKDF (reference sequence).

This chain uses TRBV14 with TRBJ2-2; no firm D call. The CDR3 runs 12 residues. CDR1 is SGHDN and CDR2 is FVKESK in the germline V gene. Trimming pared 4 bases from V and 8 bases from J, leaving 8 bases between. CDR3 loop: CASSPAWGELFF. As DNA, the CDR3 is TGTGCCAGCAGCCCCGCCTGGGGGGAGCTGTTTTTT.

This clonotype showed up just a few times. This chain connects TRBV12-3 or TRBV12-4 to TRBJ1-5; D ambiguous. The CDR3 loop spans 16 amino acids. The V gene lost 5 bases and the J gene lost 1 base, with 15 bases spanning the gap. The CDR3 nucleotides are TGTGCCAGCAGTCAAACGGAAATAACCAGCAATCAGCCCCAGCATTTT. Amino acids: CASSQTEITSNQPQHF.

This clonotype was counted a few times. This chain joins TRBV6-5 and TRBJ2-2; maybe TRBD1 (5 bases). Germline V gene lookup returns CDR1 MNHEY and CDR2 SVGAGI. The V end lost 0 bases, the J end lost 7 bases, and 15 bases lay between the germline ends. This CDR3 is built from 16 residues. CDR3 sequence reads: CASSYSLGHTNGELFF. CDR3 coding DNA: TGTGCCAGCAGTTACTCCCTCGGACACACGAACGGGGAGCTGTTTTTT.

This clonotype occurred a few times. The chain combines TRBV28 with TRBJ2-2; D unclear. V dropped 5 bases and J dropped 9 bases, with 10 bases sitting between them. Germline lookup yields CDR1 MDHEN and CDR2 SYDVKM. There are 12 residues in the CDR3. The CDR3 spells CASSRPVRELFF. CDR3 nucleotide sequence: TGTGCCAGCAGTCGACCCGTCCGGGAGCTGTTTTTT.

This clonotype was observed a few times. V and J are TRBV4-3 and TRBJ1-2; D remains unclear. CDR1 is LGHNA, CDR2 YSLEER, per germline. Trimming took off 0 bases at V and 8 bases at J, with 13 bases between the two ends. The CDR3 extends over 14 amino acids. The CDR3 DNA sequence: TGCGCCAGCAGCCAAGATCCCCTTAGCAGGGGCTACACCTTC. It is translated as CASSQDPLSRGYTF.

This clonotype was recorded a few times. The chain employs TRBV27 and TRBJ2-7; D remains ambiguous. The V and J ends lost 0 bases and 1 base respectively, with 7 bases between them. The germline CDR1 and CDR2 sequences are MNHEY and SMNVEV (reference sequence). The length of the CDR3 is 14 residues. The CDR3 DNA reads as TGTGCCAGCAGTTTATCCCACGGTTCCTACGAGCAGTACGTC. Protein sequence: CASSLSHGSYEQYV.

This clonotype was counted many times. The chain uses TRBV2 and TRBJ1-5; tentatively, D is TRBD1 (5 bases). This CDR3 is 15 amino acids long. V lost 3 bases and J 4 bases, leaving 13 bases between the germline ends. In germline, CDR1 is SNHLY, CDR2 FYNNEI. CDR3 coding DNA: TGTGCCAGCAGTGAGCGGGGGGGATTAAATCAGCCCCAGCATTTT. Residues: CASSERGGLNQPQHF.

This clonotype was seen a few times. CDR3 coding DNA: TGTGCCAGCAGTTACGGGTTAGCGGGGCCCGTCGAGCAGTACTTC. Protein: CASSYGLAGPVEQYF. The chain employs TRBV6-5 and TRBJ2-7, with 8 bases that match TRBD2. CDR3 length: 15 residues. CDR1 is MNHEY, CDR2 SVGAGI, per germline. V lost 2 bases, J lost 6 bases, and 9 bases stayed unmatched.

This clonotype was seen at least ten times. This sequence joins TRBV7-2 and TRBJ1-2; no reliable D call. CDR1 and CDR2 (germline): SGHTA, FQGNSA. V lost 3 bases and J lost 2, with 10 bases in between. CDR3 length: 14 residues. CDR3 sequence reads: CASSFQSSNYGYTF. The CDR3 DNA reads as TGTGCCAGCAGCTTTCAGTCTTCAAACTATGGCTACACCTTC.

This clonotype has a handful of counts. The chain combines TRBV7-6 with TRBJ1-2, with 10 nucleotides matching TRBD1. Germline values: CDR1 SGHVS, CDR2 FNYEAQ. There are 16 residues in the CDR3. Losses at the gene ends were 6 bases for V and 0 bases for J; bases not matched to a gene: 7. CDR3 DNA sequence: TGTGCCAGCAGACCCGGACAGGGGGGAGCTAACTATGGCTACACCTTC. It encodes CASRPGQGGANYGYTF.

The chain carries TRBV12-3 or TRBV12-4 and TRBJ1-2; TRBD1 matches 10 bases. The ends lost 0 bases at V and 6 bases at J; junction bases unmatched: 4. The CDR3 is made up of 15 amino acids. DNA of the CDR3: TGTGCCAGCAGTTTAGCGGTGGGACAGGGGAATGGCTACACCTTC. It yields the protein CASSLAVGQGNGYTF.

This clonotype was detected only a few times. The gene calls are TRBV29-1 and TRBJ2-3; possibly TRBD1 for D (6 bases). There are 15 residues in the CDR3. CDR1 is SQVTM, CDR2 ANQGSEA, per germline. The V end was cut by 4 bases, the J end by 4 bases, with 18 bases between. For the CDR3, the DNA is TGCAGCGTTGGCTCCTTAGGGGGAGTCCCAGATACGCAGTATTTT. This gives the protein CSVGSLGGVPDTQYF.

The rearrangement joins TRBV4-1 to TRBJ2-7; 7 nucleotides line up with TRBD1. CDR1 is MGHRA and CDR2 is YSYEKL in the germline V gene. The V gene end was trimmed by 0 bases and the J gene end by 3 bases; junction bases not matched to a gene: 5. The CDR3 is made up of 15 amino acids. The CDR3 coding sequence is TGCGCCAGCAGCCAAGAATTTCACAGGGGCTACGAGCAGTACTTC. Translating gives CASSQEFHRGYEQYF.

The chain uses TRBV7-8 and TRBJ2-5; a weak D match, TRBD1 (5 bases). CDR3 length: 14 amino acids. Germline V CDR1 and CDR2: SGHVS, FQNEAQ. The V gene lost 6 bases and the J gene lost 0 bases, with 11 bases spanning the gap. CDR3 region: CASSEDIYQETQYF. Written as DNA, the CDR3 is TGTGCCAGCAGTGAGGACATCTACCAAGAGACCCAGTACTTC.

This clonotype was counted only a few times. The chain couples TRBV27 to TRBJ1-5; possibly TRBD1 for D (5 bases). CDR1 is MNHEY, CDR2 SMNVEV, per germline (reference sequence). Trimming pared 6 bases from V and 4 bases from J, leaving 13 bases between. The CDR3 loop spans 14 amino acids. As DNA, the CDR3 is TGTGCCAGCAGCCATGACAGCGCGAATCAGCCCCAGCATTTT. It yields the protein CASSHDSANQPQHF.